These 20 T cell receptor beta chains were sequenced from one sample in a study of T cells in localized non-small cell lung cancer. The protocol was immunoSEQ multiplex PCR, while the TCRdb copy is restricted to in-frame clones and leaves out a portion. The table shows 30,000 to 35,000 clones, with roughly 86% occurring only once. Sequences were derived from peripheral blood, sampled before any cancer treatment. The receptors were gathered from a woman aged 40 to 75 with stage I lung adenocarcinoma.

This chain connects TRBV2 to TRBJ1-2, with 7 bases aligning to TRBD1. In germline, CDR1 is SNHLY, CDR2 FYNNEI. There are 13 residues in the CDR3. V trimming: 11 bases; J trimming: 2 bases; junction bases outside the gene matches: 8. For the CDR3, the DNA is TGTGCCTGTGAGAGGGGGCGAAACTATGGCTACACCTTC. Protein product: CACERGRNYGYTF.

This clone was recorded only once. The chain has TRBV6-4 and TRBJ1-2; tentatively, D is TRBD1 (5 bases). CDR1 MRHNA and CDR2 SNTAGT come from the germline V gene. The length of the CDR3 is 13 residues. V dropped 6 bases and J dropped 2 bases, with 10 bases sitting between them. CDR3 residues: CASSRDSNYGYTF. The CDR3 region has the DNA TGTGCCAGCAGCAGGGATTCCAACTATGGCTACACCTTC.

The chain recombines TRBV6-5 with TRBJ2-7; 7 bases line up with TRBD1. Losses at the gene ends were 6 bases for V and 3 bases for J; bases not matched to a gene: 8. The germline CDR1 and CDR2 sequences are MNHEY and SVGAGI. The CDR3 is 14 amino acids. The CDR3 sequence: CASRRGQDGYEQYF. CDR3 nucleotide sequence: TGTGCCAGCAGGCGCGGACAGGACGGCTACGAGCAGTACTTC.

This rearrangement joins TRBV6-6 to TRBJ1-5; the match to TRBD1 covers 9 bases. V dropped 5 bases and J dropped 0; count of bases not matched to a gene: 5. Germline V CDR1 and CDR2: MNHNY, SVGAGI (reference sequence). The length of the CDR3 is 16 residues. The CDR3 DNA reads TGTGCCAGCAGTCAAGGGACAGGGAATAGCAATCAGCCCCAGCATTTT. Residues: CASSQGTGNSNQPQHF.

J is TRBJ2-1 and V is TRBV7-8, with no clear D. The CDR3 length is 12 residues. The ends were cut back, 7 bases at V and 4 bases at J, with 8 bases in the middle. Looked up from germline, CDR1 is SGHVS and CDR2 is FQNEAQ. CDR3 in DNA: TGTGCCAGCAACCTAGGGTACAATGAGCAGTTCTTC. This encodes CASNLGYNEQFF.

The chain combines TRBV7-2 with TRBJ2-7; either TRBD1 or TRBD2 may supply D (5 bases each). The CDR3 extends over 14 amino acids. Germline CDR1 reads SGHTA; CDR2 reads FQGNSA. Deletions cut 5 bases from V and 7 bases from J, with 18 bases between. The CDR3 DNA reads TGTGCCAGCAGCGGGGGTGAACTCCCATATGAGCAGTACTTC. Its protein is CASSGGELPYEQYF.

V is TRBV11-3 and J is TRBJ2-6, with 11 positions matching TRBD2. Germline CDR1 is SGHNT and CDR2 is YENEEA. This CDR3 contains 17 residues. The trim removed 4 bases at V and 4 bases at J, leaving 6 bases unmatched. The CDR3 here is CASSSGLAATGANVLTF. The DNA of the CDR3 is TGTGCCAGCAGCTCGGGACTAGCGGCTACCGGGGCCAACGTCCTGACTTTC.

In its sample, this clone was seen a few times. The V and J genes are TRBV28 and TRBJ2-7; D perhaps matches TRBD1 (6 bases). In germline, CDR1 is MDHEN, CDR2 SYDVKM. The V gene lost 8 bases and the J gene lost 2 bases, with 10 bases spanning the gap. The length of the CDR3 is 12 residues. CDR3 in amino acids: CASHDRTYEQYF. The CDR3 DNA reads TGTGCCAGCCATGACAGGACCTACGAGCAGTACTTC.

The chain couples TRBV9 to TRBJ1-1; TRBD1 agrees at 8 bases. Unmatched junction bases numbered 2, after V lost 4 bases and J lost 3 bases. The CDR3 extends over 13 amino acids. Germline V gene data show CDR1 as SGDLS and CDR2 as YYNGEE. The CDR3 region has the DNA TGTGCCAGCAGCCAACAGGGGGACACTGAAGCTTTCTTT. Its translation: CASSQQGDTEAFF.

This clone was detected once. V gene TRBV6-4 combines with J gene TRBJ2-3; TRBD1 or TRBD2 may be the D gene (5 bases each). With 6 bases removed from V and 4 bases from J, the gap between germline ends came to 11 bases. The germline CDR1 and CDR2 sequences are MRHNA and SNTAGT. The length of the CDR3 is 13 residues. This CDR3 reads CASSGQGPDTQYF. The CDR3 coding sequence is TGTGCCAGCAGCGGCCAGGGACCAGATACGCAGTATTTT.

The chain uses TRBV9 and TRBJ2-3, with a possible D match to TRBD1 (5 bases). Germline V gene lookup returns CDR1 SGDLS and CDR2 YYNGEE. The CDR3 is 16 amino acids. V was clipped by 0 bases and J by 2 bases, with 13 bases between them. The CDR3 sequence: CASSVGGGYPTDTQYF. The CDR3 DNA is TGTGCCAGCAGCGTAGGGGGCGGCTACCCCACAGATACGCAGTATTTT. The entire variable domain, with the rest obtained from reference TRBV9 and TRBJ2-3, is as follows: DSGVTQTPKHLITATGQRVTLRCSPRSGDLSVYWYQQSLDQGLQFLIQYYNGEERAKGNILERFSAQQFPDLHSELNLSSLELGDSALYFCASSVGGGYPTDTQYFGPGTRLTVL.

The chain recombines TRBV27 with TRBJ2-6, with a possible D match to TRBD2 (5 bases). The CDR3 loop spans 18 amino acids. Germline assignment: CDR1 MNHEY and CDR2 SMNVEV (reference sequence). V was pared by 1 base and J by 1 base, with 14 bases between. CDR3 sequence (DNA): TGTGCCAGCAGTTTATTCGGGGAGCCCCTTTCTGGGGCCAACGTCCTGACTTTC. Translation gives CASSLFGEPLSGANVLTF.

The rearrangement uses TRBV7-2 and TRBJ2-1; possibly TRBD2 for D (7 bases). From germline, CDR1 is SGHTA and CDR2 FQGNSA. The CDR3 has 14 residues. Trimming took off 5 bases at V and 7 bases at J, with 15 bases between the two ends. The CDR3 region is CASSRGGLGNEQFF. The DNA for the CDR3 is TGTGCCAGCAGCAGGGGGGGCCTCGGGAATGAGCAGTTCTTC.

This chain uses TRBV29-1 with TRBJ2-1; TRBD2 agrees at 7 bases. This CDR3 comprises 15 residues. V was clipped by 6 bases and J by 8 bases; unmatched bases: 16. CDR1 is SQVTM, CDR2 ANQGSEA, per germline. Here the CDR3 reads CSVYNRREGTYEQFF. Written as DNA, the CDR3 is TGCAGCGTCTACAACAGGAGGGAGGGTACTTATGAGCAGTTCTTC.

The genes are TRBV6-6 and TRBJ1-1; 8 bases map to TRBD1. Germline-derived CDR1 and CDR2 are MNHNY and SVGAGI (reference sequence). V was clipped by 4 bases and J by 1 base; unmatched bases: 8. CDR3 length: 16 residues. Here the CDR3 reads CASSLLDRVGNTEAFF. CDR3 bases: TGTGCCAGCAGTTTACTGGACAGGGTTGGGAACACTGAAGCTTTCTTT.

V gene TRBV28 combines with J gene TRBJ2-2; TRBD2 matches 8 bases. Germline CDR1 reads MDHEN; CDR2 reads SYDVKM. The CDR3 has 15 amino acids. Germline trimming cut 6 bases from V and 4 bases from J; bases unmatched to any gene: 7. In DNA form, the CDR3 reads TGTGCCAGCAGAGAAGCGGGGGCGAGCACCGGGGAGCTGTTTTTT. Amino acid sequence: CASREAGASTGELFF.

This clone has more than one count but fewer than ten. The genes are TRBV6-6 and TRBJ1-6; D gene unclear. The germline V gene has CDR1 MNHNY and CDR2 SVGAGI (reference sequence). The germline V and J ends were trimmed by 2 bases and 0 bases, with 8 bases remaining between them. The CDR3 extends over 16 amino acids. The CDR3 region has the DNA TGTGCCAGCAGTTACACCTTTAGCTCCTATAATTCACCCCTCCACTTT. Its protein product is CASSYTFSSYNSPLHF.

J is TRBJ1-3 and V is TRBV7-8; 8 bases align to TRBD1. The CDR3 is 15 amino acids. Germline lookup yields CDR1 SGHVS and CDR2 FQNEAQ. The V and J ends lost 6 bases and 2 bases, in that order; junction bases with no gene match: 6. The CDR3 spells CASSRQGSPGNTIYF. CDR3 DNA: TGTGCCAGCAGTCGACAGGGGAGTCCTGGAAACACCATATATTTT.

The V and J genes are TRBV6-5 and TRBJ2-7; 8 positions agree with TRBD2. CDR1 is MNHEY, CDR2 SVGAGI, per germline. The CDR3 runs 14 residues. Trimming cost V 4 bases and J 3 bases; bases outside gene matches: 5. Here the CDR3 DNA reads TGTGCCAGCAGTTCTCCCGGGACTAGCTACGAGCAGTACTTC. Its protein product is CASSSPGTSYEQYF.

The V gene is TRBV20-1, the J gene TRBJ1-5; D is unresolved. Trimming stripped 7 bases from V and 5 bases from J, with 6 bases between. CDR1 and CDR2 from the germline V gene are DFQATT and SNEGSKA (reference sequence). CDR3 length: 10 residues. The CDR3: CSVGDQPQHF. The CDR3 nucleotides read TGCAGTGTCGGAGATCAGCCCCAGCATTTT.